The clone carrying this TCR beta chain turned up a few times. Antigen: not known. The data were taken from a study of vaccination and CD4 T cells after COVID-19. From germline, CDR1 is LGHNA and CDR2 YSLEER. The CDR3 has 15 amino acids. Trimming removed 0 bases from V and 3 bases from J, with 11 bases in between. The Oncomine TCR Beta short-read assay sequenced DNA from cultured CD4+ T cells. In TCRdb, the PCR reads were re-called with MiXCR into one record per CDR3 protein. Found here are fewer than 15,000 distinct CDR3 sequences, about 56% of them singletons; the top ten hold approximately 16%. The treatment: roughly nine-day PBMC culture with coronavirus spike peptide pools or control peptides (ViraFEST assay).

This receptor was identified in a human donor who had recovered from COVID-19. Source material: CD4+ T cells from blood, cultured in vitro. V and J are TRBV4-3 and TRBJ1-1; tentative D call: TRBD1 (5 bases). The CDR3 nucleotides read TGCGCCAGCAGCCAAGATAATCGGGGGGACACTGAAGCTTTCTTT. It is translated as CASSQDNRGDTEAFF.